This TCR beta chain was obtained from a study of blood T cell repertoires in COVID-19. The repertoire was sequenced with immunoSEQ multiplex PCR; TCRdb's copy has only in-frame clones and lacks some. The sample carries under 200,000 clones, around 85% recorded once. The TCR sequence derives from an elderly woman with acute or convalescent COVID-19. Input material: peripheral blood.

The CDR3 reads CASSPFGGLNTGELFF. The CDR3 nucleotides read TGTGCCAGCAGCCCCTTCGGGGGTTTGAACACCGGGGAGCTGTTTTTT. The chain employs TRBV7-9 and TRBJ2-2; TRBD2 might be the D (6 bases). Trimming removed 5 bases at V and 1 base at J, with 14 bases between. This CDR3 has 16 residues. Germline CDR1 reads SEHNR; CDR2 reads FQNEAQ (reference sequence).